Shown below are 10 T cell receptor beta chains from a single sample sequenced in a study of PD-L1 blockade in urothelial cancer. Some clones are missing from TCRdb's copy, which holds only in-frame ones; the method was immunoSEQ multiplex PCR. The sample includes some 87,000 clones, roughly 91% of them seen just once. Noted time point: pretreatment peripheral blood. The specimen was PBMCs, collected around atezolizumab (anti-PD-L1) treatment. The receptors derive from a man between 60 and 75 years old with urothelial cancer.

This chain links TRBV5-1 with TRBJ2-7, with 11 bases identical to TRBD1. The CDR3 has 12 amino acids. Losses at the gene ends were 7 bases for V and 6 bases for J; bases not matched to a gene: 3. Germline CDR1 and CDR2: SGHRS and YFSETQ. The DNA of the CDR3 is TGCGCCAGCTCCGGGACAGGGGGCGAGCAGTACTTC. This gives the protein CASSGTGGEQYF.

This clone occurred once. The chain is built from TRBV5-1 and TRBJ2-4; 8 bases align to TRBD2. The CDR3 consists of 15 residues. V shed 0 bases and J 2 bases; nucleotides not matched to a gene: 1. Germline assignment: CDR1 SGHRS and CDR2 YFSETQ. The CDR3 region is CASSLAGGSKNIQYF. In DNA, the CDR3 is TGCGCCAGCAGCTTGGCGGGAGGGTCCAAAAACATTCAGTACTTC.

The genes are TRBV4-2 and TRBJ1-6; a possible D gene is TRBD1 (5 bases). V was shortened by 1 base and J by 5 bases, with 15 bases between the two germline ends. The V gene's germline CDR1 is LGHNA and CDR2 YNFKEQ. The CDR3 totals 17 residues. Here the CDR3 DNA reads TGTGCCAGCAGCCAAGGTTCAGGGAGGGTAGATAATTCACCCCTCCACTTT. Encoded protein: CASSQGSGRVDNSPLHF.

The gene calls are TRBV7-2 and TRBJ2-3; 8 bases agree with TRBD2. V lost 1 base, J lost 6 bases, and 6 bases stayed unmatched. The germline V gene has CDR1 SGHTA and CDR2 FQGNSA. The CDR3 is 15 amino acids. CDR3 protein: CASSLGLAGADTQYF. The CDR3 bases are TGTGCCAGCAGCTTAGGCCTAGCGGGTGCGGATACGCAGTATTTT.

The gene calls are TRBV5-1 and TRBJ2-7; 9 bases are shared with TRBD1. The V gene's germline CDR1 is SGHRS and CDR2 YFSETQ. The CDR3 consists of 16 residues. J was trimmed by 5 bases and V by 4 bases; bases with no gene match: 13. CDR3: CASSGNPTGGGHEQYF. The CDR3 DNA reads TGCGCCAGCAGCGGCAACCCGACAGGGGGAGGCCACGAGCAGTACTTC.

The genes are TRBV28 and TRBJ1-2, with 9 bases aligning to TRBD1. The V segment lost 5 bases and the J segment 7 bases; nucleotides outside the gene matches: 8. Per the germline V gene, CDR1 is MDHEN and CDR2 is SYDVKM. The CDR3 consists of 14 residues. CDR3 coding DNA: TGTGCCAGCAGTCCCCCGGACAGGGGAGGTGGCTACACCTTC. It encodes CASSPPDRGGGYTF.

The V call is TRBV27, the J call TRBJ2-1; 12 nucleotides line up with TRBD1. V was clipped by 3 bases and J by 4 bases; unmatched bases: 13. The germline V gene encodes CDR1 MNHEY and CDR2 SMNVEV (reference sequence). The CDR3 totals 19 residues. CDR3 nucleotide sequence: TGTGCCAGCAGTTTTAGGGACAGGGGGCGAGGCGGGAGATACAATGAGCAGTTCTTC. The encoded protein is CASSFRDRGRGGRYNEQFF.

This sequence joins TRBV28 and TRBJ1-2; D unresolved. Trimming took off 1 base at V and 3 bases at J, with 3 bases between the two ends. Germline CDR1 reads MDHEN; CDR2 reads SYDVKM. CDR3 length: 12 amino acids. This chain's CDR3 is CASSLFYYGYTF. The CDR3 region has the DNA TGTGCCAGCAGTTTATTCTACTATGGCTACACCTTC.

This clone has only a few counts. The chain recombines TRBV12-1 with TRBJ2-1; the DNA was not used to check the table's D call, TRBD2. TRBV12-1 is marked as a pseudogene. The CDR3 is 17 residues long. The CDR3 is CASDRLAGGKPYNEQFF. DNA of the CDR3: TGTGCCAGCGATCGGTTAGCGGGGGGGAAACCCTACAATGAGCAGTTCTTC.

The chain employs TRBV2 and TRBJ2-5, with 13 positions matching TRBD2. V was pared by 5 bases and J by 4 bases, with 4 bases of the junction left unmatched. The CDR3 length is 15 residues. Germline V gives CDR1 SNHLY, CDR2 FYNNEI. CDR3 in DNA: TGTGCCAGCAGTTGGACTAGCGGGGGTGGAGAGACCCAGTACTTC. Translating it yields CASSWTSGGGETQYF.